The 3 T cell receptor beta chains given below trace back to one sample, sequenced in a study of human T cells and chemical hapten exposure. Time point reported: patch test 3, about 24 weeks after DPC sensitization. The treatment is: therapeutic diphenylcyclopropenone sensitization with weekly scalp DPC. It was from unfractionated whole blood that total RNA was extracted. Each CDR3 protein gets one entry after TCRdb re-called the RACE reads with MiXCR. This sample has fewer than 50,000 distinct CDR3 sequences, with 9% to 9.5% found just once. Sequenced material: whole blood, taken in connection with sensitization to the hapten diphenylcyclopropenone (DPC). All receptors come from a man aged 45-60 years with alopecia areata. Some clones in this sample may be carry-over from other donors' samples.

This clonotype was recorded at least ten times. The V and J genes are TRBV11-2 and TRBJ2-2; D ambiguous. The V and J ends lost 5 bases and 3 bases respectively, with 13 bases between them. This CDR3 spans 15 amino acids. CDR1 is SGHAT, CDR2 FQNNGV, per germline. The CDR3, as DNA: TGTGCCAGCAGCCAGACACCGGCGGACACCGGGGAGCTGTTTTTT. It translates to CASSQTPADTGELFF.

The V gene is TRBV20-1, the J gene TRBJ1-6; D ambiguous. The CDR3 is 14 residues long. The germline V and J ends were trimmed by 6 bases and 7 bases, with 16 bases remaining between them. Per the germline V gene, CDR1 is DFQATT and CDR2 is SNEGSKA (reference sequence). In DNA form, the CDR3 reads TGCAGTGCCTTACTCCGGGAGGTCAATTCACCCCTCCACTTT. The encoded protein is CSALLREVNSPLHF.

With respect to this clonotype: One base away lies a much larger clone, so this may be a sequencing read error. The rearrangement joins TRBV29-1 to TRBJ2-3; D gene uncertain. V lost 5 bases and J lost 0, with 9 bases in between. Germline values: CDR1 SQVTM, CDR2 ANQGSEA. CDR3 length equals 13 residues. CDR3 residues: CSVSPRSTDTQYF. The CDR3 nucleotides read TGCAGCGTTTCGCCTAGAAGCACAGATACGCAGTATTTT.